The rows below give T cell receptor beta chains drawn from one sample of a study of OX40 agonist ivuxolimab in advanced cancers. Only in-frame clones appear in the TCRdb table, and some are missing; sequencing was by immunoSEQ multiplex PCR. This table has 100,000 to 150,000 clones, 90% appearing once. Sequencing used CD4+ or CD8+ T cells sorted from blood, obtained in a trial of the OX40 agonist ivuxolimab. The source of these receptors is an adult with an advanced solid tumor such as melanoma, head and neck, liver or kidney cancer. CDR3s include the opening cysteine and the closing phenylalanine or tryptophan. A D gene is named only where the DNA matches it firmly. Not every row has a clone size; where given, it reads once, few, many or a size class.

>-|TRBV5-1|TRBJ1-3|-
TGCGCCAGCAGCCCCGACGGGAGCTCTGGAAACACCATATATTTT
CASSPDGSSGNTIYF
>-|TRBV6-5|TRBJ2-3|few
TGTGCCAGCAGTTACTCGGGGGGAGCTAGCACAGATACGCAGTATTTT
CASSYSGGASTDTQYF
>-|TRBV7-3|TRBJ2-1|-
TGTGCCAGCAGCTTAACCGGCCTGGAGTACAATGAGCAGTTCTTC
CASSLTGLEYNEQFF
>-|TRBV7-2|TRBJ2-7|-
TGTGCCAGCAGCTTAGCAACTATTCGGGAGTACGAGCAGTACTTC
CASSLATIREYEQYF
>-|TRBV7-3|TRBJ2-1|-
TGTGCCAGCAGCCCCGGGCCGACGTACAATGAGCAGTTCTTC
CASSPGPTYNEQFF
>-|TRBV11-2|TRBJ2-7|once
TGTGCCAGCAGCTTATTTTTAGGGGGGTACGAGCAGTACTTC
CASSLFLGGYEQYF
>TRBD1|TRBV5-8|TRBJ1-4|-
TGTGCCAGCAGCTTTATGGGACAGTCGGGCGAAAAACTGTTTTTT
CASSFMGQSGEKLFF
>-|TRBV27|TRBJ2-7|-
TGTGCCAGCAGTCCACAGGGTTCCAGCTCCTACGAGCAGTACTTC
CASSPQGSSSYEQYF
>TRBD1|TRBV28|TRBJ1-1|once
TGTGCCAGCAGTCTCAACCGACAGGGGTCTGAAGCTTTCTTT
CASSLNRQGSEAFF
>-|TRBV5-1|TRBJ2-7|-
TGCGCCAGCAGCTTGCAGCAGGGCAACCCCTACGAGCAGTACTTC
CASSLQQGNPYEQYF
>TRBD2|TRBV7-2|TRBJ2-5|-
TGTGCCAGCAGCTCGAGCGGGAGCGTACAAGAGACCCAGTACTTC
CASSSSGSVQETQYF
>TRBD2|TRBV6-5|TRBJ2-1|-
TGTGCCAGCAGGGCTAGCGGCAATGAGCAGTTCTTC
CASRASGNEQFF
>-|TRBV30|TRBJ1-1|-
TGTGCCTGGAATCCCTGGGGGCCCGCGGGCACTGAAGCTTTCTTT
CAWNPWGPAGTEAFF
>-|TRBV25-1|TRBJ2-1|-
TGTGCCAGCAGTGAAGGACAAAGCTACAATGAGCAGTTCTTC
CASSEGQSYNEQFF
>-|TRBV4-2|TRBJ2-1|-
TGTGCCAGCAGCCAAGTAGCTTACAATGAGCAGTTCTTC
CASSQVAYNEQFF
>-|TRBV9|TRBJ2-1|-
TGTGCCAGCAGCGTAGGGCTGGGGTTGGAATCCTACAATGAGCAGTTCTTC
CASSVGLGLESYNEQFF
>-|TRBV6-4|TRBJ1-1|-
TGTGCCAGCAGCCCTATCAGGGGCGCTGAAGCTTTCTTT
CASSPIRGAEAFF
>-|TRBV19|TRBJ2-5|-
TGTGCCAGTAGTATACAGGGGCTGGGGGAGACCCAGTACTTC
CASSIQGLGETQYF
>-|TRBV5-1|TRBJ1-4|-
TGCGCCAGCAGCTTGGTGTCGGGTGGGGATGAAAAACTGTTTTTT
CASSLVSGGDEKLFF
>TRBD2|TRBV18|TRBJ2-1|-
TGTGCCAGCTCACGTCTACGGGGACTAGCGGGAGGGCCATTTATCTTC
CASSRLRGLAGGPFIF
>TRBD1|TRBV7-6|TRBJ1-2|-
TGTGCCAGCAGCCCCGGGACAGCCCCTAACTATGGCTACACCTTC
CASSPGTAPNYGYTF
>TRBD1|TRBV2|TRBJ2-7|-
TGTGCCAGCAGTGCCGGGACAGGGGGCGGCCAATCCTACGAGCAGTACTTC
CASSAGTGGGQSYEQYF
>-|TRBV28|TRBJ1-2|-
TGTGCCAGCAGTTTACGGGCCCCCTATGGCTACACCTTC
CASSLRAPYGYTF
>TRBD1|TRBV18|TRBJ2-7|-
TGTGCCAGCTCACCGGGACAGAACTACGAGCAGTACTTC
CASSPGQNYEQYF
>TRBD2|TRBV28|TRBJ2-3|-
TGTGCCAGCAGCCCCTCCGGGGGGAGCACAGATACGCAGTATTTT
CASSPSGGSTDTQYF
>-|TRBV5-4|TRBJ2-5|-
TGTGCCAGCAGCTCCCCGGGGGCCGGGGAGACCCAGTACTTC
CASSSPGAGETQYF
>TRBD1|TRBV9|TRBJ2-7|-
TGTGCCAGCTCCGAAGGGGACAGCCGGACCTACGAGCAGTACTTC
CASSEGDSRTYEQYF
>-|TRBV7-9|TRBJ1-4|-
TGTGCCAGCAGCCCCGGGGGAAGGGAAAAACTGTTTTTT
CASSPGGREKLFF
>-|TRBV7-9|TRBJ1-2|few
TGTGCCAGCAGCTTAATGAAACAGCCTGGGGATGGCTACACCTTC
CASSLMKQPGDGYTF
>-|TRBV18|TRBJ1-3|-
TGTGCCAGCTCACCACCGTCACAGGGCCGCGGAAACACCATATATTTT
CASSPPSQGRGNTIYF
>TRBD1|TRBV6-5|TRBJ2-1|-
TGTGCCAGCAGCCGCGGACAGGGGTCGAGGCAGTTCTTC
CASSRGQGSRQFF
>-|TRBV27|TRBJ2-4|-
TGTGCCAGCAGTTTATCGGACAGAAACATTCAGTACTTC
CASSLSDRNIQYF
>-|TRBV4-3|TRBJ2-2|-
TGCGCCAGCAGCCAAGATCGCAGGGATCCCGGGGAGCTGTTTTTT
CASSQDRRDPGELFF
>-|TRBV10-3|TRBJ2-4|-
TGTGCCATCAGTGATCACTCAGGGGGGCGGGTTGGCATTCAGTACTTC
CAISDHSGGRVGIQYF
>-|TRBV4-3|TRBJ1-2|-
TGCGCCAGCAGCCAAATCGCGGGGGACTATGGCTACACCTTC
CASSQIAGDYGYTF
>-|TRBV18|TRBJ1-3|-
TGTGCCAGCTCACCTAACAGGGAAGTTGCCCCTGGAAACACCATATATTTT
CASSPNREVAPGNTIYF
>TRBD1|TRBV28|TRBJ1-2|-
TGTGCCAGCAGTTTATTATCCCGAGGGACAGGGGGCGAAGGTCGTGGCTACACCTTC
CASSLLSRGTGGEGRGYTF
>-|TRBV19|TRBJ1-1|-
TGTGCCAGTAGTATAGTGTTGGAGGGGGGGCGGAACACTGAAGCTTTCTTT
CASSIVLEGGRNTEAFF
>TRBD2|TRBV7-2|TRBJ2-1|-
TGTGCCAGCAGCTCCGGACTAGCGGGATGGTATGAGCAGTTCTTC
CASSSGLAGWYEQFF
>-|TRBV27|TRBJ2-7|-
TGTGCCAGCAGTTCGGAGGTTAGGACGACCAGCGAGCAGTACTTC
CASSSEVRTTSEQYF
>-|TRBV7-2|TRBJ1-1|-
TGTGCCAGCAGCCCCCCGGGGAACACTGAAGCTTTCTTT
CASSPPGNTEAFF
>-|TRBV19|TRBJ1-5|-
TGTGCCAGTAGTATATGGGGTTCGGGCAATCAGCCCCAGCATTTT
CASSIWGSGNQPQHF